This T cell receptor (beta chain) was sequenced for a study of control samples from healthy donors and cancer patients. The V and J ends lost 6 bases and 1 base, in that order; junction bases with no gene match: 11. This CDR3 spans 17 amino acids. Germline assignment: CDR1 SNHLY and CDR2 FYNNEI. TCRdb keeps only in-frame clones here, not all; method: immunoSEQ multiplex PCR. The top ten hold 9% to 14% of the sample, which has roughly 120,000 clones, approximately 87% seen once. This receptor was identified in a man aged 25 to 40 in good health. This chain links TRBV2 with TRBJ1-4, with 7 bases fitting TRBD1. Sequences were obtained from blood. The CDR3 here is CASSERTGGGTNEKLFF. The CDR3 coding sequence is TGTGCCAGCAGCGAAAGGACAGGTGGTGGAACTAATGAAAAACTGTTTTTT.